This T cell receptor (beta chain) was identified during a study of shared clonotypes between healthy human individuals. Study information: With ages of 18 to 49, the donors were a couple of women and a few men. General study points: Sharing across several donors was seen in 4.5% to 5.5% of naive CD4 clonotypes.

Naive CD8 isolation took CD45RO-negative cells positively selected for CCR7 and excluded terminally differentiated effector memory CD45RA+ cells. Replicate PCRs from sorted subsets contained roughly 200 ng DNA, which is 31,000 or so T cell genomes. Generated by immunoSEQ multiplex PCR, the TCRdb table keeps only in-frame clones and is missing some. Of roughly 770,000 clones listed, just over 95% are singletons. V gave up 0 bases and J gave up 7 bases; unmatched junction bases: 6. The CDR3 loop spans 15 amino acids. CDR1 SGHRS and CDR2 YFSETQ come from the germline V gene. Note on this clone: Its target is not known.

The TCR comes from a young man in good health. The sequenced material came from naive CD8+ T cells sorted from blood. The rearrangement uses TRBV5-1 and TRBJ2-1; 8 nucleotides line up with TRBD2. CDR3 coding DNA: TGCGCCAGCAGCTTGGGGCTAGCGGGTACTAATGAGCAGTTCTTC. Translation gives CASSLGLAGTNEQFF.